These 24 T cell receptor beta chains came from one sample sequenced in a study of response to subunit inactivated influenza vaccine (dated by TCRdb to the late 2010s). Library construction relied on RT-PCR. Data came from an Illumina HiSeq 2500. TCRdb ran its own pipeline on the public reads, namely fastp trimming at Q25 and MiXCR clone calling, and kept in-frame beta chains. Each record represents a unique CDR3 protein, reported with the most common genes and DNA among its rows. The sample table contains 200,000 to 300,000 distinct CDR3 sequences; only one count was recorded for 12% of them. Of the sample, approximately 8.3% falls within the top ten clones. Sequenced material: non-naive T cells sorted from PBMCs, taken 14 to 15 days before vaccination. Taken with the paper, the label for cell subset or site translates to: memory T cell fraction. The receptors shown here come from a man aged 50-59 years who received an inactivated influenza vaccine. Donor details come from another sample of the same person, matched by shared clones.

CDR3: CASSLGRLEADTQYF. The CDR3 DNA reads TGTGCCAGCAGTTTAGGACGACTCGAGGCAGATACGCAGTATTTT. This chain links TRBV28 with TRBJ2-3; D gene ambiguous. Trimming shortened V by 2 bases and J by 4 bases, and 13 bases separated the two germline ends. CDR3 size: 15 residues. CDR1 is MDHEN and CDR2 is SYDVKM in the germline V gene.

This clonotype appeared many times. The gene calls are TRBV29-1 and TRBJ1-3, with a weak D call TRBD1 (5 bases). Trimming stripped 6 bases from V and 14 bases from J, with 20 bases between. This CDR3 is 12 amino acids long. Germline V gene sequence: CDR1 SQVTM, CDR2 ANQGSEA. The CDR3 nucleotides are TGCAGCGTCAACTTGGACACGCAACGTCTATATTTT. Protein: CSVNLDTQRLYF. The full variable domain, completed using reference TRBV29-1 and TRBJ1-3, is SAVISQKPSRDICQRGTSLTIQCQVDSQVTMMFWYRQQPGQSLTLIATANQGSEATYESGFVIDKFPISRPNLTFSTLTVSNMSPEDSSIYLCSVNLDTQRLYFGEGSWLTVV.

This chain links TRBV10-3 with TRBJ2-1, with TRBD2 matching 13 bases. The germline V gene has CDR1 ENHRY and CDR2 SYGVKD. Unmatched junction bases numbered 6, after V lost 0 bases and J lost 7 bases. The CDR3 loop spans 17 amino acids. The CDR3 spells CAISESLGLAGVNEQFF. The CDR3 region has the DNA TGTGCCATCAGTGAGTCCCTAGGACTAGCGGGGGTAAATGAGCAGTTCTTC.

This clonotype has a handful of counts. The V call is TRBV11-1, the J call TRBJ2-1; 7 nucleotides match TRBD1. CDR3 length: 19 amino acids. In germline, CDR1 is SGHAT, CDR2 FQDESV (reference sequence). With V trimmed by 1 base and J by 3 bases, 15 bases remained unmatched. As DNA, the CDR3 is TGTGCCAGCAGCTTAGTGTCGTTATATGGGACAGAAAACTACAATGAGCAGTTCTTC. Translating it yields CASSLVSLYGTENYNEQFF.

In this sample, this clonotype turned up many times. The V and J genes are TRBV27 and TRBJ2-2; tentatively, D is TRBD2 (6 bases). CDR1 MNHEY and CDR2 SMNVEV come from the germline V gene (reference sequence). This CDR3 is built from 16 residues. Trimming removed 2 bases from V and 5 bases from J, with 15 bases in between. CDR3 protein: CASSLLSGGTTGELFF. CDR3 in DNA: TGTGCCAGCAGTTTACTTAGCGGAGGGACTACCGGGGAGCTGTTTTTT.

The chain uses TRBV9 and TRBJ2-7; perhaps TRBD2 as D (6 bases). The germline V gene encodes CDR1 SGDLS and CDR2 YYNGEE. V was pared by 2 bases and J by 3 bases, with 12 bases between. The CDR3 is 14 residues long. The CDR3 loop reads CASSVSVGGYEQYF. DNA for the CDR3: TGTGCCAGCAGCGTGTCTGTGGGAGGCTACGAGCAGTACTTC.

In its sample, this clonotype was seen a few times. The DNA of the CDR3 is TGTGCCAGCAGTTTCGGGGGGGCCCGTCAAGAGACCCAGTACTTC. Encoded protein: CASSFGGARQETQYF. The V gene is TRBV28, the J gene TRBJ2-5, with 8 bases fitting TRBD2. Germline CDR1 reads MDHEN; CDR2 reads SYDVKM. This CDR3 is built from 15 residues. V shed 3 bases, J shed 2 bases, and the junction held 5 bases outside the gene matches. The entire variable domain, with the rest obtained from reference TRBV28 and TRBJ2-5, is as follows: DVKVTQSSRYLVKRTGEKVFLECVQDMDHENMFWYRQDPGLGLRLIYFSYDVKMKEKGDIPEGYSVSREKKERFSLILESASTNQTSMYLCASSFGGARQETQYFGPGTRLLVL.

The chain carries TRBV15 and TRBJ1-6; D is unresolved. V gave up 0 bases and J gave up 13 bases, with 7 bases separating them. This CDR3 has 12 residues. Germline lookup yields CDR1 LNHNV and CDR2 YYDKDF (reference sequence). CDR3 sequence: CATSRDTFPLHF. The CDR3 DNA reads as TGTGCCACCAGCAGAGATACGTTTCCCCTCCACTTT.

A remark on this clonotype: One base away lies a much larger clone, so this may be a sequencing read error. The V and J genes are TRBV10-2 and TRBJ2-7; 7 bases line up with TRBD1. The germline gives CDR1 WSHSY, CDR2 SAAADI. The CDR3 contains 14 residues. The CDR3 nucleotides read TGCGCCAGCAGTGGACAGGGAATATTCTACAAGCAGTACTTC. Protein: CASSGQGIFYKQYF.

The J gene is TRBJ1-1, the V gene TRBV5-1; TRBD1 agrees at 8 bases. V was pared by 0 bases and J by 4 bases, with 8 bases of the junction left unmatched. The V gene's germline CDR1 is SGHRS and CDR2 YFSETQ. This CDR3 is built from 16 residues. The CDR3 reads CASSLGGGDRSTEAFF. For the CDR3, the DNA is TGCGCCAGCAGCTTGGGGGGAGGGGACAGGAGCACTGAAGCTTTCTTT.

This clonotype was picked up many times. V is TRBV29-1 and J is TRBJ2-5; no definite D call. This CDR3 comprises 13 residues. Germline CDR1 SQVTM, CDR2 ANQGSEA. V was trimmed by 1 base and J by 4 bases, leaving 10 bases between them. The DNA of the CDR3 is TGCAGCGTTGAAGCTGCTCGTCGAGAGACCCAGTACTTC. Its protein is CSVEAARRETQYF.

V usage is TRBV20-1 and J usage is TRBJ2-3, with unresolved D. The germline V gene has CDR1 DFQATT and CDR2 SNEGSKA (reference sequence). V was pared by 0 bases and J by 4 bases, with 14 bases between. The CDR3 spans 15 residues. This CDR3 is CSARDSGRVSDTQYF. The CDR3 DNA follows: TGCAGTGCTAGAGATAGTGGCCGTGTGTCAGATACGCAGTATTTT.

This clonotype came up many times. The rearrangement links TRBV27 to TRBJ1-1; D gene uncertain. In germline, CDR1 is MNHEY, CDR2 SMNVEV (reference sequence). V lost 3 bases and J lost 7, with 12 bases in between. CDR3 length: 13 amino acids. The CDR3 protein is CASSFLGPSEAFF. Here the CDR3 DNA reads TGTGCCAGCAGTTTCCTAGGGCCGAGTGAAGCTTTCTTT.

This clonotype has a count of ten or more. J is TRBJ2-1 and V is TRBV18; the match to TRBD1 covers 11 bases. V lost 3 bases, J lost 10 bases, and 5 bases stayed unmatched. In germline, CDR1 is KGHSH, CDR2 LQKENI. The CDR3 spans 14 residues. The CDR3 nucleotides read TGTGCCAGCTCACCGGGACAGGGGGGACGAGAGCAGTTCTTC. Translation: CASSPGQGGREQFF.

This clonotype was recorded many times. The chain carries TRBV5-1 and TRBJ2-1, with a tentative D call TRBD1 (6 bases). This CDR3 is 13 amino acids long. V was pared by 4 bases and J by 4 bases, with 9 bases between. Germline V lookup: CDR1 SGHRS, CDR2 YFSETQ. CDR3 bases: TGCGCCAGCAGCCGGACAGAGTACAATGAGCAGTTCTTC. Translating it yields CASSRTEYNEQFF.

This clonotype was seen only a few times. J is TRBJ2-2 and V is TRBV12-3 or TRBV12-4, with D hard to call. V lost 5 bases to trimming and J lost 6 bases, with 10 bases between them. The CDR3 is 13 residues long. CDR3 DNA: TGTGCCAGCAGTGGGCCCAACGCCGGGGAGCTGTTTTTT. Amino acid sequence: CASSGPNAGELFF.

The J gene is TRBJ1-3, the V gene TRBV10-3; 7 nucleotides align to TRBD1. V gave up 11 bases and J gave up 2 bases; unmatched junction bases: 9. Germline V gene sequence: CDR1 ENHRY, CDR2 SYGVKD. This CDR3 has 14 residues. Written as DNA, the CDR3 is TGTGCCTCATATCAGGGGGTGACTGGAAACACCATATATTTT. This encodes CASYQGVTGNTIYF.

The chain carries TRBV6-1 and TRBJ1-2; TRBD1 agrees at 7 bases. The germline V gene encodes CDR1 MNHNS and CDR2 SASEGT. With 6 bases clipped from V and 4 bases from J, the junction kept 5 bases outside the gene matches. The CDR3 totals 13 residues. In DNA form, the CDR3 reads TGTGCCAGCAGAAGACAGGGTAGCTATGGCTACACCTTC. This codes for CASRRQGSYGYTF.

The chain employs TRBV5-6 and TRBJ2-5; D may be TRBD2 (5 bases). Germline CDR1 is SGHDT and CDR2 is YYEEEE. V lost 4 bases to trimming and J lost 2 bases, with 18 bases between them. The CDR3 is made up of 16 amino acids. The DNA of the CDR3 is TGTGCCAGCAGCCCGCTATATATGGGGAGTCAAGAGACCCAGTACTTC. The encoded protein is CASSPLYMGSQETQYF.

This chain connects TRBV6-2 or TRBV6-3 to TRBJ2-2; the D is unclear. The CDR3 is 16 amino acids. V gave up 0 bases and J gave up 0 bases, with 8 bases separating them. Germline CDR1 and CDR2: MNHEY and SVGEGT. The chain's CDR3 is CASSYSTKPNTGELFF. The CDR3 DNA reads TGTGCCAGCAGTTACTCGACCAAGCCGAACACCGGGGAGCTGTTTTTT.

The V gene is TRBV7-8, the J gene TRBJ2-5; TRBD1 might be the D (6 bases). CDR3 size: 13 residues. Looked up from germline, CDR1 is SGHVS and CDR2 is FQNEAQ. Between the trimmed V and J ends, which lost 8 bases and 2 bases, there was a span of 12 bases. The CDR3 reads CASQGQNQETQYF. The DNA for the CDR3 is TGTGCCAGCCAGGGGCAGAATCAAGAGACCCAGTACTTC.

The chain combines TRBV5-1 with TRBJ1-6; possible D gene TRBD1, 6 bases. V shed 4 bases and J shed 7 bases, with 12 bases lying between them. Germline V gene sequence: CDR1 SGHRS, CDR2 YFSETQ. The CDR3 is made up of 14 amino acids. The CDR3 is CASSPDRTNSPLHF. CDR3 coding DNA: TGCGCCAGCAGCCCCGACAGGACGAATTCACCCCTCCACTTT.

Remarks on this clonotype: A much larger clone differs from this one at a single base, so this may be a read error. This chain connects TRBV15 to TRBJ2-7, with 9 bases aligning to TRBD1. This CDR3 region has 14 residues. Germline-derived CDR1 and CDR2 are LNHNV and YYDKDF (reference sequence). The CDR3 sequence: CATSRDTGGYKQYF. The CDR3 DNA sequence: TGTGCCACCAGCAGAGATACAGGGGGCTACAAGCAGTACTTC.

The CDR3 DNA sequence: TGTGCCAGCAGCTTAACGGGAGACCCCTCCTACAATGAGCAGTTCTTC. Translating it yields CASSLTGDPSYNEQFF. V gene TRBV7-3 combines with J gene TRBJ2-1; TRBD2 is a possible D gene (5 bases). CDR1 is SGHTA, CDR2 FQGTGA, per germline. Trimming pared 0 bases from V and 0 bases from J, leaving 9 bases between. This CDR3 has 16 amino acids.